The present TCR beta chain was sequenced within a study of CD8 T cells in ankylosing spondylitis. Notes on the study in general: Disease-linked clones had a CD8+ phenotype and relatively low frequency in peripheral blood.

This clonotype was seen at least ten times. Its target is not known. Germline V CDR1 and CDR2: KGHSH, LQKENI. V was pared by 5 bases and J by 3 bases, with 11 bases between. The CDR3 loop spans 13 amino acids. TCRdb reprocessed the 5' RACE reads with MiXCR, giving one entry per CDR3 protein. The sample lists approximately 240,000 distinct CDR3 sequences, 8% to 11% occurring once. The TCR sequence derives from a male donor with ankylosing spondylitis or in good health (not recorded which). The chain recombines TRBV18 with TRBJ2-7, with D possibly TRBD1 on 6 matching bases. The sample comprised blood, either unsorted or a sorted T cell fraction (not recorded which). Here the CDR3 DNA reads TGTGCCAGCTCATCAAACAGGGACTACGAGCAGTACTTC. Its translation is CASSSNRDYEQYF.